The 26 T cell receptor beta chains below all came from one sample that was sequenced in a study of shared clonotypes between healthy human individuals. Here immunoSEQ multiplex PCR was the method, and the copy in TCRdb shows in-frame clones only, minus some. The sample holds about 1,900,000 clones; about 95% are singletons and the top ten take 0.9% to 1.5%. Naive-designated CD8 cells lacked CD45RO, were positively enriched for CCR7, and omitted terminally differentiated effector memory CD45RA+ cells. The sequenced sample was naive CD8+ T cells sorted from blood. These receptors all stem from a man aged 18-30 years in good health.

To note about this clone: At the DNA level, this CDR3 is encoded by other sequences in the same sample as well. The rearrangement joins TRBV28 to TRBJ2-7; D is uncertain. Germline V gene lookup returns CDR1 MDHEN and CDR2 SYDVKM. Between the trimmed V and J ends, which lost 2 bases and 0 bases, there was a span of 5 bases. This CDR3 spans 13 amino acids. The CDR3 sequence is CASSLTSSYEQYF. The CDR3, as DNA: TGTGCCAGCAGTTTAACGTCCTCCTACGAGCAGTACTTC.

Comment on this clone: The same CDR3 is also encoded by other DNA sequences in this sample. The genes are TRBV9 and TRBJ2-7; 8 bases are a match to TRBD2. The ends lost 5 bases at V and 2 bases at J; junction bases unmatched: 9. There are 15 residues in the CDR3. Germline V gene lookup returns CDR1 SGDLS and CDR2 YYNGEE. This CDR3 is CASSPGGGPAYEQYF. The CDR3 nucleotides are TGTGCCAGCAGTCCCGGGGGGGGTCCTGCCTACGAGCAGTACTTC.

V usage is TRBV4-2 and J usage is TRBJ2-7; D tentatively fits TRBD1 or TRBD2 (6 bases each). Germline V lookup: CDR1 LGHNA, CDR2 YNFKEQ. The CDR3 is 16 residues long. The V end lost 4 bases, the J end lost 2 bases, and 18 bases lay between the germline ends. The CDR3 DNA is TGTGCCAGCAGCCCGCCCAGGGGCGGGACTCCCTACGAGCAGTACTTC. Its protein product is CASSPPRGGTPYEQYF.

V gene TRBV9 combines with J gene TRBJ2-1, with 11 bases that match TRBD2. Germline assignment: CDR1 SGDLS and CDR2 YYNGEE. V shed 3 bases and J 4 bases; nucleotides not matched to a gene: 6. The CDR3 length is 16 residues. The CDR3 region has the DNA TGTGCCAGCAGCGGTTCCGGGACTAGCGGTTACAATGAGCAGTTCTTC. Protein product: CASSGSGTSGYNEQFF.

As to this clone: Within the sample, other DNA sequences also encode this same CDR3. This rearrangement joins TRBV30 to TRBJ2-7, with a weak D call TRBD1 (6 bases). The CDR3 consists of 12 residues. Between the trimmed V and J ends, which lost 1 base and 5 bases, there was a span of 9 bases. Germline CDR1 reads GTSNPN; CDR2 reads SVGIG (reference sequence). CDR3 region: CAWSETGNEQYF. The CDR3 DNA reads TGTGCCTGGAGTGAAACAGGGAACGAGCAGTACTTC.

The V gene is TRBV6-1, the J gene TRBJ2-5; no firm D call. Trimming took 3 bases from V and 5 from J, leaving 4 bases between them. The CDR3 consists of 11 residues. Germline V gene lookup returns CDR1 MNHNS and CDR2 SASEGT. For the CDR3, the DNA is TGTGCCAGCAGTGAGGATGAGACCCAGTACTTC. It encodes CASSEDETQYF.

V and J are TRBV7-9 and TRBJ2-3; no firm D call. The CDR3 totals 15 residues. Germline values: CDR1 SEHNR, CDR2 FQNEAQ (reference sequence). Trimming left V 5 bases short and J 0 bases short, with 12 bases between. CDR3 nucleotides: TGTGCCAGCAGCCAAGGCCCGAGCAGCACAGATACGCAGTATTTT. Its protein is CASSQGPSSTDTQYF.

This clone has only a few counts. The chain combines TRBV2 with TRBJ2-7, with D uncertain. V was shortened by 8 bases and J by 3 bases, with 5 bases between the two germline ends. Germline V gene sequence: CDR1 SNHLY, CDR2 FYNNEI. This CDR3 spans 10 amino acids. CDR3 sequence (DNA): TGTGCCAGCTGGGACTACGAGCAGTACTTC. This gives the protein CASWDYEQYF.

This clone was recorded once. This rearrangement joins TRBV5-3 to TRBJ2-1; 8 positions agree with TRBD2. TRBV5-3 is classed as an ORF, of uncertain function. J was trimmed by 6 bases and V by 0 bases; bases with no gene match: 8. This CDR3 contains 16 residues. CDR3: CARSLAKGLESNEQFF. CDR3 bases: TGTGCCAGAAGCTTGGCCAAGGGACTAGAATCCAATGAGCAGTTCTTC.

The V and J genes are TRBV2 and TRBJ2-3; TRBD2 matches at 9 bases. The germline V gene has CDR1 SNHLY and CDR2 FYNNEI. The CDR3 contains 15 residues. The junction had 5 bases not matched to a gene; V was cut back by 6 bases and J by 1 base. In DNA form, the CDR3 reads TGTGCCAGCAGACCCGCTAGCGGGGGCACAGATACGCAGTATTTT. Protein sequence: CASRPASGGTDTQYF.

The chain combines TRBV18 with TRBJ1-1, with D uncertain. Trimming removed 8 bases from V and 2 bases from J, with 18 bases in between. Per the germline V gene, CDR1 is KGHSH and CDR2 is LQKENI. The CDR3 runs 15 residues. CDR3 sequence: CASQDSGFGNTEAFF. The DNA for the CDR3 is TGTGCCAGCCAGGACTCGGGGTTCGGAAACACTGAAGCTTTCTTT.

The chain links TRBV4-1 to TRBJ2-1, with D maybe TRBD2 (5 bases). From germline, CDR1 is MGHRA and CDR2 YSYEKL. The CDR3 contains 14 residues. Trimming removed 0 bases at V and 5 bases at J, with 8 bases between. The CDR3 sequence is CASSQDSSHNEQFF. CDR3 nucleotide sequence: TGCGCCAGCAGCCAAGATTCTAGCCACAATGAGCAGTTCTTC.

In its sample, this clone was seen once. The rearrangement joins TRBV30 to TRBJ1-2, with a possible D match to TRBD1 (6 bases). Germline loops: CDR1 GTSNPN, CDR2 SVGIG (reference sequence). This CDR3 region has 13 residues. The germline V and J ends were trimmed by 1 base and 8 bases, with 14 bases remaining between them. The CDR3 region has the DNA TGTGCCTGGAGTGCTATAAGGACAGAGGGCTACACCTTC. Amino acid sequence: CAWSAIRTEGYTF.

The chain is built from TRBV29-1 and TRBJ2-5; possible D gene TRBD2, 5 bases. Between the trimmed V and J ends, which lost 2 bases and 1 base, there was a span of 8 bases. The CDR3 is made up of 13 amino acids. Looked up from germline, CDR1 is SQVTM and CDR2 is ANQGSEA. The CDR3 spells CSVEPGIQETQYF. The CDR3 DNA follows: TGCAGCGTTGAACCGGGGATCCAAGAGACCCAGTACTTC.

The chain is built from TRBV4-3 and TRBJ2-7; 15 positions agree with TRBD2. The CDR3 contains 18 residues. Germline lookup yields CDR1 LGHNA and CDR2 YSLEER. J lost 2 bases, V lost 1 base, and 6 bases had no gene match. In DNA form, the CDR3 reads TGCGCCAGCAGCCAAGGGACTAGCGGGAGGGATGTAACCTACGAGCAGTACTTC. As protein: CASSQGTSGRDVTYEQYF.

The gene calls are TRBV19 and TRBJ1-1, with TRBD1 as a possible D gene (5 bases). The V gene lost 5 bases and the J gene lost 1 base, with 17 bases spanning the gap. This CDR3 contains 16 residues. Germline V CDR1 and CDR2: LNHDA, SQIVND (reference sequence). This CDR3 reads CASSPRQTVWNTEAFF. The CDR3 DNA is TGTGCCAGTAGTCCCAGGCAGACAGTTTGGAACACTGAAGCTTTCTTT.

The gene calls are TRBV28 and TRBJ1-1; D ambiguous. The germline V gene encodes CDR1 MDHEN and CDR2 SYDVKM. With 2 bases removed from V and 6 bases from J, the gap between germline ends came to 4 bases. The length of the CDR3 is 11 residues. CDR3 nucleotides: TGTGCCAGCAGTTTAATGGCTGAAGCTTTCTTT. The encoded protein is CASSLMAEAFF.

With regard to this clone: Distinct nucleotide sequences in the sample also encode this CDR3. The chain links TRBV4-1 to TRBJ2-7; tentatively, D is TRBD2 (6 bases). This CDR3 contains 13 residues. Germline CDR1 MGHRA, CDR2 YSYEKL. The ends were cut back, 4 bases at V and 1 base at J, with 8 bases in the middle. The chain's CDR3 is CASSPRDSYEQYF. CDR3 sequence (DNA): TGCGCCAGCAGCCCGCGGGATTCCTACGAGCAGTACTTC.

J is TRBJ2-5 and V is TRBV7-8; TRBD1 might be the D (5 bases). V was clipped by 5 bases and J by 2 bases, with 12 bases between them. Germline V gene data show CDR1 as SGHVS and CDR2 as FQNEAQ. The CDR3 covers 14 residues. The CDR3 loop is CASSGDSLQETQYF. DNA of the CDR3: TGTGCCAGCAGCGGAGACAGCCTTCAAGAGACCCAGTACTTC.

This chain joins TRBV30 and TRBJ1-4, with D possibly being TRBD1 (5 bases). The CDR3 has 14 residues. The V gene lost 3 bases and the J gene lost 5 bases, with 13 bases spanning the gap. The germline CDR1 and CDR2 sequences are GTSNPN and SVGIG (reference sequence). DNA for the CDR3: TGTGCCTGGAGCTCCGACAGTTGGAATGAAAAACTGTTTTTT. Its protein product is CAWSSDSWNEKLFF.

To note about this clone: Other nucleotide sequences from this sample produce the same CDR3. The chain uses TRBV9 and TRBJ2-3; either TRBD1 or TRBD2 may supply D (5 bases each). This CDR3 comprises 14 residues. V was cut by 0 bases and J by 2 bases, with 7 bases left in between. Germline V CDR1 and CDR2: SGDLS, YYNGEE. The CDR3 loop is CASSVGGTTDTQYF. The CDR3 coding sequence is TGTGCCAGCAGCGTAGGAGGGACCACAGATACGCAGTATTTT. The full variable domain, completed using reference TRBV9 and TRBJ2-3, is DSGVTQTPKHLITATGQRVTLRCSPRSGDLSVYWYQQSLDQGLQFLIQYYNGEERAKGNILERFSAQQFPDLHSELNLSSLELGDSALYFCASSVGGTTDTQYFGPGTRLTVL.

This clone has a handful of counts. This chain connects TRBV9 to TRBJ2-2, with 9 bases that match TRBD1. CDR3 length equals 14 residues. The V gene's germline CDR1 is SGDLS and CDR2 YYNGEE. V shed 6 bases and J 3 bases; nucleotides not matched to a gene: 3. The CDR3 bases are TGTGCCAGCACCTGGACAGGGGACACCGGGGAGCTGTTTTTT. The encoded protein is CASTWTGDTGELFF.

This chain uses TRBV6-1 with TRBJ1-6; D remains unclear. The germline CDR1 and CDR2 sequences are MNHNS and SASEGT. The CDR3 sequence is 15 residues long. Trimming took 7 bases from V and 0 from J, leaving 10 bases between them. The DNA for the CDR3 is TGTGCCAGCATCTCGGAGGGCTCCTATAATTCACCCCTCCACTTT. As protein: CASISEGSYNSPLHF.

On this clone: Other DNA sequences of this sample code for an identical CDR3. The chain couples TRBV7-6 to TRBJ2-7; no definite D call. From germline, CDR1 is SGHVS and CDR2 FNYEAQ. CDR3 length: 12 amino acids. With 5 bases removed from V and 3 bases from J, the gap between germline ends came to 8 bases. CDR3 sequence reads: CASSPDGYEQYF. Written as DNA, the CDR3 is TGTGCCAGCAGCCCGGACGGCTACGAGCAGTACTTC.

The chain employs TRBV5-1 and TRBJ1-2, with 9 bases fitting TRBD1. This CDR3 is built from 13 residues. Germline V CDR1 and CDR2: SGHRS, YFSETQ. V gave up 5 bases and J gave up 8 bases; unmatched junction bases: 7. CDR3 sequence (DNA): TGCGCCAGCAGGCTTACAGGGGGCCTGGGCTACACCTTC. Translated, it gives CASRLTGGLGYTF.

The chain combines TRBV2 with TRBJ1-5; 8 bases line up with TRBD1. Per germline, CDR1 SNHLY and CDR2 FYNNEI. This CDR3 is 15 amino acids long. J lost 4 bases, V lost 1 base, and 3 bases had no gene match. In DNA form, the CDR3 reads TGTGCCAGCAGTGAAGTGGACAGGGAAAATCAGCCCCAGCATTTT. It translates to CASSEVDRENQPQHF.